This T cell receptor (beta chain) is from a study of vaccination effects on CD4 cells after COVID-19. Overall study context: Participants were given two doses of BNT162b2 or mRNA-1273 vaccine.

Sequencing followed a ViraFEST assay step that expanded antigen-specific CD4+ T cells with viral peptide pools. When ten to eleven days of culture had elapsed, CD4+ T cells were isolated. No vaccinee had earlier SARS-CoV-2 infection, and nucleocapsid antibodies were negative. V was clipped by 4 bases and J by 0 bases; unmatched bases: 11. This CDR3 has 18 amino acids. CDR1 is KGHDR and CDR2 is SFDVKD in the germline V gene. For this clone: Its antigen is still unknown.

The protocol was immunoSEQ multiplex PCR, while the TCRdb copy is restricted to in-frame clones and leaves out a portion. The sample has about 63,000 clones, approximately 75% seen once; the top ten hold about 4%. V is TRBV24-1 and J is TRBJ2-1, with TRBD2 matching over 7 bases. This sample comprised CD4+ T cells from PBMCs cultured with HCoV-OC43 spike peptides, obtained before COVID-19 vaccination. Subset here: HCoV-OC43 spike overlapping peptide pool stimulation. The sequence came from a human donor who received a COVID-19 vaccine. CDR3 DNA: TGTGCCACCAGTGACGCACGTCCTAGCGGCAGCTCCTACAATGAGCAGTTCTTC. Translation gives CATSDARPSGSSYNEQFF.